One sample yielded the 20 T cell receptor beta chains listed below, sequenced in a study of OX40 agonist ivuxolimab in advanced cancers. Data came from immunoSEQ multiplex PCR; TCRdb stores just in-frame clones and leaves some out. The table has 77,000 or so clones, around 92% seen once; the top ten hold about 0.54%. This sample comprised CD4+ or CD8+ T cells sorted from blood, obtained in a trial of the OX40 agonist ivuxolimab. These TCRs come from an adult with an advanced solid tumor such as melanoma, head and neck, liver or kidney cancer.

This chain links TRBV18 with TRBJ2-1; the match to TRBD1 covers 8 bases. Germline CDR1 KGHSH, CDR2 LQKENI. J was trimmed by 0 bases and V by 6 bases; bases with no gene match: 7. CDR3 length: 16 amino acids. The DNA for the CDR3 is TGTGCCAGCTCCGAGCGGACAGGGAGCTCCTACAATGAGCAGTTCTTC. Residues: CASSERTGSSYNEQFF.

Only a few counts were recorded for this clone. CDR3 bases: TGTGCCAGCAGTTGGGCCGCTAACTATGGCTACACCTTC. It is translated as CASSWAANYGYTF. This chain uses TRBV27 with TRBJ1-2; D gene uncertain. This CDR3 spans 13 amino acids. Germline V gene sequence: CDR1 MNHEY, CDR2 SMNVEV (reference sequence). V dropped 4 bases and J dropped 0 bases, with 6 bases sitting between them.

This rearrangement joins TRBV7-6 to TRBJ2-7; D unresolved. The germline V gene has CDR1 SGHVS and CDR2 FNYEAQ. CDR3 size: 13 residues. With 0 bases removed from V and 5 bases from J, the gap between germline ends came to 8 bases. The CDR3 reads CASSLAGFDEQYF. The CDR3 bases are TGTGCCAGCAGCTTAGCTGGGTTCGACGAGCAGTACTTC.

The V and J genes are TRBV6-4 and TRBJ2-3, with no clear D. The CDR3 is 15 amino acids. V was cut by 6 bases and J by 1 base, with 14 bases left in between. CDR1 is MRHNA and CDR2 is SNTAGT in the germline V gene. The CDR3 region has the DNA TGTGCCAGCAGGGGTCACCGATGGCGCACAGATACGCAGTATTTT. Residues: CASRGHRWRTDTQYF.

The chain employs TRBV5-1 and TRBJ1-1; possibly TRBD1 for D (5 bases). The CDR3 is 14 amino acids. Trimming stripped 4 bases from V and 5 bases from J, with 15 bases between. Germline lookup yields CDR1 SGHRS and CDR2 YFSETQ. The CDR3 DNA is TGCGCCAGCAGCACTCCCGTCGGGGGGACTGAAGCTTTCTTT. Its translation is CASSTPVGGTEAFF.

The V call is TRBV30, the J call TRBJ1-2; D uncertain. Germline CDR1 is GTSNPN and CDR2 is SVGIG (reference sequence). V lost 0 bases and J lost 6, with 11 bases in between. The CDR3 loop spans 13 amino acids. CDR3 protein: CAWSVRREDGYTF. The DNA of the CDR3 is TGTGCCTGGAGTGTTCGAAGGGAGGATGGCTACACCTTC.

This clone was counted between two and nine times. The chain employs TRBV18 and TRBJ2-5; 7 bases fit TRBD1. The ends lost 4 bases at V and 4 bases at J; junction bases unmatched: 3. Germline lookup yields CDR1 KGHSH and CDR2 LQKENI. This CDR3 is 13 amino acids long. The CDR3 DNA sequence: TGTGCCAGCTCACGGGCAGGGGGAGAGACCCAGTACTTC. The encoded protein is CASSRAGGETQYF.

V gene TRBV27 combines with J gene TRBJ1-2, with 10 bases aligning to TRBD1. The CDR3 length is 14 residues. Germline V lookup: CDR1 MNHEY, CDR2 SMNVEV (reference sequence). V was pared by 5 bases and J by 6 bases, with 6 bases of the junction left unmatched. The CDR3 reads CASSPRQGANGYTF. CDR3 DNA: TGTGCCAGCAGTCCAAGACAGGGGGCAAATGGCTACACCTTC.

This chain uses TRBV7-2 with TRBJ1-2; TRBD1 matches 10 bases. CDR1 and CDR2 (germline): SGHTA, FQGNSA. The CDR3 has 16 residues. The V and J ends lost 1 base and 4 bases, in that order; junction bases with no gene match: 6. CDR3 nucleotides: TGTGCCAGCAGCTTAGGCGGACAGGGGGTCTTCTATGGCTACACCTTC. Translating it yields CASSLGGQGVFYGYTF.

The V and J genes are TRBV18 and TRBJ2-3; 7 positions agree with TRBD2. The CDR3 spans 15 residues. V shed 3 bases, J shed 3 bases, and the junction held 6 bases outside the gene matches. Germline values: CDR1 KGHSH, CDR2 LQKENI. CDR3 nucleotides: TGTGCCAGCTCACCCCAACTAGCGCGAACAGATACGCAGTATTTT. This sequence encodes CASSPQLARTDTQYF.

CDR3 sequence reads: CASSLGSGRVGTEAFF. CDR3 DNA: TGTGCCAGCAGCTTAGGGTCTGGCAGGGTAGGCACTGAAGCTTTCTTT. The chain recombines TRBV7-2 with TRBJ1-1, with D possibly matching TRBD1 (5 bases). The CDR3 runs to 16 residues. Germline lookup yields CDR1 SGHTA and CDR2 FQGNSA. V dropped 1 base and J dropped 4 bases, with 16 bases sitting between them. Combining the CDR3 with reference TRBV7-2 and TRBJ1-1 gives the whole variable domain GAGVSQSPSNKVTEKGKDVELRCDPISGHTALYWYRQSLGQGLEFLIYFQGNSAPDKSGLPSDRFSAERTGGSVSTLTIQRTQQEDSAVYLCASSLGSGRVGTEAFFGQGTRLTVV.

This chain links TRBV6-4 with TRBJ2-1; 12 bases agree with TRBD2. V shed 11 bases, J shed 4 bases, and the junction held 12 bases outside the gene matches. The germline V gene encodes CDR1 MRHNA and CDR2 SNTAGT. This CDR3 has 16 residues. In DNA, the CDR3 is TGTGCCGGTAGGGGGAGCGGACTAGCGGGGTACAATGAGCAGTTCTTC. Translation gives CAGRGSGLAGYNEQFF.

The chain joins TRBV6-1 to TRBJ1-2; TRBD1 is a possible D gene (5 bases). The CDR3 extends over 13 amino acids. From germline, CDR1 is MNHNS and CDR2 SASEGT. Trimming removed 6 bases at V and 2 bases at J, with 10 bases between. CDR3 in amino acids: CASRLTANYGYTF. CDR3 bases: TGTGCCAGCAGATTGACAGCGAACTATGGCTACACCTTC.

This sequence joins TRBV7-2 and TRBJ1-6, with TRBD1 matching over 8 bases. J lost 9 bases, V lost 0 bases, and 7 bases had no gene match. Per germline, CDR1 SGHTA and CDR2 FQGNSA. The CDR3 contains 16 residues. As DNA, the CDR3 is TGTGCCAGCAGCTTAGCCGGACAGGGTTACAGTTCACCCCTCCACTTT. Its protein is CASSLAGQGYSSPLHF.

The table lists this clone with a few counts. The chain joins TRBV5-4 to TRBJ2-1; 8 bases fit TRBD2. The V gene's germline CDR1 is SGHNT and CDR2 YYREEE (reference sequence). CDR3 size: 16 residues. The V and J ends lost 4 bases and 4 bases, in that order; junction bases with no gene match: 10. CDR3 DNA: TGTGCCAGCAGCCCCTTGGCGGGAGGCCCGTACAATGAGCAGTTCTTC. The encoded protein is CASSPLAGGPYNEQFF.

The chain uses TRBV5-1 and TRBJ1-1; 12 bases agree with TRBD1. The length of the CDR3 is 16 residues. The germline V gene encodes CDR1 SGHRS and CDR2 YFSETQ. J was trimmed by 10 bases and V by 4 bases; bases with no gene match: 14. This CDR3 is CASSPNAGTGGIGAFF. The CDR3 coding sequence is TGCGCCAGCAGCCCAAACGCCGGGACAGGGGGCATCGGAGCTTTCTTT.

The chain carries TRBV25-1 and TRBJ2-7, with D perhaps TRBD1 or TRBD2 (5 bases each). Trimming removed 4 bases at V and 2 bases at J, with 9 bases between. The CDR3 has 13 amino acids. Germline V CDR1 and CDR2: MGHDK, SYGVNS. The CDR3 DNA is TGTGCCAGCAGTGGACAGCGGACCTACGAGCAGTACTTC. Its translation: CASSGQRTYEQYF.

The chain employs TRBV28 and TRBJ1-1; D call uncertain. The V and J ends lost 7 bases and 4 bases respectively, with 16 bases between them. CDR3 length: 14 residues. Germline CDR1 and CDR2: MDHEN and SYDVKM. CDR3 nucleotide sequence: TGTGCCAGCAACTCCCCGACACAGCCCACTGAAGCTTTCTTT. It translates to CASNSPTQPTEAFF.

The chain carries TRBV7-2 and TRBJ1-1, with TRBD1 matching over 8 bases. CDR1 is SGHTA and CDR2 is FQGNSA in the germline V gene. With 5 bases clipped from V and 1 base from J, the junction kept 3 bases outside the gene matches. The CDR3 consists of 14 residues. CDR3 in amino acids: CASSRQGTNTEAFF. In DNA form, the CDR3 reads TGTGCCAGCAGCAGACAGGGGACGAACACTGAAGCTTTCTTT.

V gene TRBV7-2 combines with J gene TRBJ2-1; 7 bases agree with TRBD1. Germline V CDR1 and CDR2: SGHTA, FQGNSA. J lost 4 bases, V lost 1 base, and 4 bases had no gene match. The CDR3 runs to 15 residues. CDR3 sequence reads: CASSLVDRAYNEQFF. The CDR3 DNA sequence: TGTGCCAGCAGCTTAGTTGACAGGGCTTACAATGAGCAGTTCTTC.